This TCR beta chain appears in the sequencing data of a study of blood T cells in healthy people across ages. Turning to this clonotype: Its antigen is unknown.

Overall study findings and caveats: Age brought a roughly linear fall in TCR beta diversity measured per million T cells. The study lacked donor CMV status, which possibly confounded expanded clonotype changes.

This CDR3 comprises 14 residues. V dropped 5 bases and J dropped 1; count of bases not matched to a gene: 4. Per the germline V gene, CDR1 is KGHSH and CDR2 is LQKENI. Combining a sample-barcoded 5' primer with a J-beta primer mix, a second PCR ran for roughly 6 to 12 cycles. TCRdb re-called the 5' RACE reads with MiXCR, one entry per CDR3 protein. The repertoire holds approximately 400,000 distinct CDR3 sequences, with roughly half as singletons. It was 8 to 10 milliliters of peripheral blood that were drawn from each donor. The sample was blood. The source is a man in his 60s in good health. The chain is built from TRBV18 and TRBJ1-2, with TRBD1 identical over 7 bases. This CDR3 reads CASSEDRVNYGYTF. The CDR3 DNA reads as TGTGCCAGCTCAGAAGACAGGGTTAACTATGGCTACACCTTC.